This note documents a single T cell receptor beta chain sequence. The antigen remains unidentified. This entry belongs to a study of T cell repertoires in cytomegalovirus infection. At the level of the study: Public TCR beta signatures indicated both CMV infection and matching HLA type.

TCRdb ran MiXCR on the reads and lists one entry per CDR3 protein. The sample carries around 530,000 distinct CDR3 sequences, more than 20% recorded once. The J segment lost 2 bases and the V segment lost 2 bases, leaving 9 bases of the junction unmatched. CDR1 SEHNR and CDR2 FQNEAQ come from the germline V gene (reference sequence). The CDR3 is 16 amino acids. Study-level points and caveats: Accumulated public TCR beta family frequency recognized individuals carrying CMV together with the relevant HLA. It was HLA-C-restricted CMV-specific TCR beta clonotypes that dominated the response ex vivo.

The chain joins TRBV7-9 to TRBJ2-7; 7 bases map to TRBD2. The receptor was isolated from a human donor in good health (CMV status not recorded). Some clones in this sample may be carry-over from other donors' samples. The specimen sequenced was PBMCs. CDR3 sequence (DNA): TGTGCCAGCAGCTTATGGGCGGGGGAGGGTGCCTACGAGCAGTACTTC. As protein: CASSLWAGEGAYEQYF. Supplemented by reference TRBV7-9 and TRBJ2-7, the full variable domain reads DTGVSQNPRHKITKRGQNVTFRCDPISEHNRLYWYRQTLGQGPEFLTYFQNEAQLEKSRLLSDRFSAERPKGSFSTLEIQRTEQGDSAMYLCASSLWAGEGAYEQYFGPGTRLTVT.